This T cell receptor (beta chain) was retrieved from a study of cytomegalovirus exposure and HLA in healthy donors. General study points: Reportedly, diagnosis of cytomegalovirus status by the classifier showed high specificity and sensitivity.

To note about this clone: The target antigen is unknown.

The PCR made use of 60 Vbeta and 13 Jbeta primers. Profiling relied on immunoSEQ multiplex PCR, and the TCRdb table lists in-frame clones only, not all of them. The table lists approximately 140,000 clones. Germline V gene lookup returns CDR1 MNHNS and CDR2 SASEGT. V lost 8 bases and J lost 8, with 18 bases in between. The CDR3 consists of 13 residues. The chain links TRBV6-1 to TRBJ1-2; maybe TRBD1 (6 bases). This TCR was sampled from a man in his forties in good health and CMV-seronegative. Source material: PBMCs. The CDR3 DNA is TGTGCCAGCGCAGATGGGGGGGGCTGGGGCTACACCTTC. Its protein product is CASADGGGWGYTF.